This T cell receptor beta chain was sequenced for a study of graft-versus-host responses after intestinal transplantation. Study as a whole: Recipients were all induced with anti-thymocyte globulin, then given tacrolimus and steroids for approximately 3 years.

To note about this clone: Its antigen is currently unknown.

Unmatched junction bases numbered 12, after V lost 1 base and J lost 9 bases. The CDR3 covers 17 residues. Germline loops: CDR1 LGHNA, CDR2 YSLEER. Sequenced by immunoSEQ multiplex PCR; TCRdb stores in-frame clones only, minus some. This table has around 89,000 clones, around 92% appearing once. Study-level results: Some GvH clones appeared in ileal mucosa or blood before recipient bone marrow. The study found high graft-versus-host to host-versus-graft clonal ratios in allografts of patients with graft-donor T cell macrochimerism.

The source is a human donor who was the organ donor for an intestinal transplant. This sample comprised unstimulated CD8+ T cells sorted from spleen or lymph node cells, obtained before transplant. The chain employs TRBV4-3 and TRBJ2-1; the match to TRBD2 covers 10 bases. The DNA for the CDR3 is TGCGCCAGCAGCCAAGGGCCGGTGGTAGCGGGGGGAGGTGAGCAGTTCTTC. Protein sequence: CASSQGPVVAGGGEQFF.